The 3 T cell receptor beta chains below all came from one sample that was sequenced in a study of tumour-infiltrating T cells in Burkitt lymphoma. Profiling relied on immunoSEQ multiplex PCR, and the TCRdb table lists in-frame clones only, not all of them. In the table there are about 2,000 clones, about 13% of which are singletons. The sample comprised tumor tissue. The origin of the receptors is a human donor with Burkitt lymphoma.

J is TRBJ1-2 and V is TRBV10-3, with D tentatively TRBD1 (6 bases). Trimming left V 7 bases short and J 4 bases short, with 13 bases between. The CDR3 contains 13 residues. Germline V gene sequence: CDR1 ENHRY, CDR2 SYGVKD. The CDR3 DNA reads as TGTGCCATCACCCCGGACAGAATCTATGGCTACACCTTC. This sequence encodes CAITPDRIYGYTF.

Remarks on this clone: At one of its ends the junction is not consistent with the germline gene, which may arise from a read error. The chain carries TRBV6-1 and TRBJ1-5, with 7 bases identical to TRBD1. CDR3 length: 16 amino acids. From germline, CDR1 is MNHNS and CDR2 SASEGT. This chain's CDR3 is CASSEARTGRNQLQHF. CDR3 in DNA: TGTGCCAGCAGTGAAGCGCGGACAGGCCGAAATCAGCTCCAGCATTTT.

The rearrangement uses TRBV29-1 and TRBJ1-2; D unresolved. CDR1 and CDR2 (germline): SQVTM, ANQGSEA. The V and J ends lost 4 bases and 1 base respectively, with 10 bases between them. This CDR3 region has 13 residues. The CDR3 sequence: CSVVWGYNYGYTF. For the CDR3, the DNA is TGCAGCGTTGTCTGGGGATATAACTATGGCTACACCTTC.